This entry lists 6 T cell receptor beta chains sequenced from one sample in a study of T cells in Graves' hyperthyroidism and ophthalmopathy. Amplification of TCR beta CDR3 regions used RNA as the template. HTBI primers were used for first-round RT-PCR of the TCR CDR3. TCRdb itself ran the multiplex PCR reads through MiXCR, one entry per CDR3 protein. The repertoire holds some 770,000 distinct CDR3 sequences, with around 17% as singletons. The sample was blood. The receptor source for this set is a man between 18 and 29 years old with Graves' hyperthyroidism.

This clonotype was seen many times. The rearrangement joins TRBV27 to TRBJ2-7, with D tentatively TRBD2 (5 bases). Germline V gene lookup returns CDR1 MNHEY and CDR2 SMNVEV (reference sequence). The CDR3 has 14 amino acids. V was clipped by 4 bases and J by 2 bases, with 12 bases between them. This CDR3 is CASSYGNSPYEQYF. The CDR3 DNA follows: TGTGCCAGCAGTTACGGGAACAGCCCCTACGAGCAGTACTTC.

CDR3 sequence reads: CAWSPSGRDNEQFF. The CDR3 region has the DNA TGTGCCTGGAGTCCCAGCGGGAGAGACAATGAGCAGTTCTTC. This chain connects TRBV30 to TRBJ2-1; 8 bases are shared with TRBD2. With V trimmed by 2 bases and J by 5 bases, 5 bases remained unmatched. This CDR3 has 14 residues. Germline loops: CDR1 GTSNPN, CDR2 SVGIG (reference sequence).

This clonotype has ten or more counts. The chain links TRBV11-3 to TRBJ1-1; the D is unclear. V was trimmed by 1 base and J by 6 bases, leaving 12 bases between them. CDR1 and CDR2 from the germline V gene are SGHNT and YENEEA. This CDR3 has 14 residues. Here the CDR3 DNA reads TGTGCCAGCAGCTTAGCTTTCAGACGTTCTGAAGCTTTCTTT. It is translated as CASSLAFRRSEAFF.

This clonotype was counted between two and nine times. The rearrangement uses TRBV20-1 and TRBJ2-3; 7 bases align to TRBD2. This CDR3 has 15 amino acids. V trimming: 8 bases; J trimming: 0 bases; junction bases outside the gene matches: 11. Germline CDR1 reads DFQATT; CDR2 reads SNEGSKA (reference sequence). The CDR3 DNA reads TGCAGTACCACCGCTAGCGGAATTAGCACAGATACGCAGTATTTT. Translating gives CSTTASGISTDTQYF.

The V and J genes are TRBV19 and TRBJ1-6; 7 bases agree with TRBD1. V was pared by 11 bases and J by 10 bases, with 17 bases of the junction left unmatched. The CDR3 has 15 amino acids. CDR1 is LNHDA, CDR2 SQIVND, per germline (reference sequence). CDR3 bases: TGTGCCGTGAGAGGGGGACAGTCCCCGGGATCACCCCTCCACTTT. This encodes CAVRGGQSPGSPLHF.

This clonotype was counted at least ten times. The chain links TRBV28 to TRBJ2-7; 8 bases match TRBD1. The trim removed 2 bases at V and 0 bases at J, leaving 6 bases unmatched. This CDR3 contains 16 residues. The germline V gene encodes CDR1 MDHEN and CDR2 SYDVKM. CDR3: CASSLPGGLSSYEQYF. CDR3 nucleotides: TGTGCCAGCAGTTTACCAGGGGGCTTGAGCTCCTACGAGCAGTACTTC.